This T cell receptor (beta chain) appears in the sequencing data of a study of regulatory T cells in long-lasting Graves disease. As for time point: newly diagnosed GD, antithyroid drugs for less than 3 months. The TCR library was made from RNA that had been extracted from PBMCs in TRIzol. In building TCR beta libraries, iRepertoire HTBI primers were used together with Arm-PCR of CDR3 regions. TCRdb reanalysed the multiplex PCR reads using MiXCR and keeps one entry per CDR3 protein. This sample has about 540,000 distinct CDR3 sequences; about 14% occur once, and the top ten carry roughly a tenth. CDR3 length equals 14 residues. The germline V gene encodes CDR1 MDHEN and CDR2 SYDVKM. Trimming removed 1 base from V and 4 bases from J, with 8 bases in between. This clonotype has at least ten counts. The data also belong to a second study, concerning T cells in Graves' hyperthyroidism and ophthalmopathy.

This TCR derives from a man aged 25-45 years with Graves disease. The chain recombines TRBV28 with TRBJ1-3, with a tentative D call TRBD1 (5 bases). Sequencing was performed on peripheral blood mononuclear cells (PBMCs), taken at new diagnosis, from a patient treated with antithyroid drugs. In nucleotides, the CDR3 is TGTGCCAGCAGTTTATCAGGGTTCGGAAACACCATATATTTT. This codes for CASSLSGFGNTIYF.